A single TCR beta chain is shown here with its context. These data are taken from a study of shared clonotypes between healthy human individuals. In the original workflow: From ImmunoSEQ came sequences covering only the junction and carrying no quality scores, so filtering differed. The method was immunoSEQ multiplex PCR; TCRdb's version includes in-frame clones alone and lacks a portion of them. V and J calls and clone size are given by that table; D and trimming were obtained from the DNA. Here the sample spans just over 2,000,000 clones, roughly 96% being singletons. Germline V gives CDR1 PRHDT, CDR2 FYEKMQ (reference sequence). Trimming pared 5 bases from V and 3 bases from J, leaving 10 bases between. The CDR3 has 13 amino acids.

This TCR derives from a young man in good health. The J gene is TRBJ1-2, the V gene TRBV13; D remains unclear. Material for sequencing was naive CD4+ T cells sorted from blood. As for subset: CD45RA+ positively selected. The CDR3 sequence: CASSPQDDYGYTF. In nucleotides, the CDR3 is TGTGCCAGCAGCCCACAAGACGACTATGGCTACACCTTC.